Presented here are 16 T cell receptor beta chains from one specimen sequenced in a study of blood T cell repertoires in COVID-19 (dated by TCRdb to about 2020). The library was built by means of the immunoSEQ multiplex PCR assay. What TCRdb holds here is the immuneACCESS table cut down to in-frame rearrangements. Part of the clones is not present; checked against another copy, under half of the missing clones reflect an unresolved V gene, and the others are unexplained. The sample profile shows 35,000 to 45,000 clones; 80% to 90% of them were found once. The ten biggest clones cover more than 5% of the sample. Sequencing was done on a sample of peripheral blood. The receptors derive from a human donor in a cohort sampled during active COVID-19.

The chain joins TRBV10-3 to TRBJ1-2, with 7 nucleotides matching TRBD1. Looked up from germline, CDR1 is ENHRY and CDR2 is SYGVKD. Unmatched junction bases numbered 7, after V lost 4 bases and J lost 8 bases. This CDR3 is built from 13 residues. The CDR3 DNA reads as TGTGCCATCAGTGCGGGGACAGCTGGGGGCTACACCTTC. As protein: CAISAGTAGGYTF.

The rearrangement joins TRBV18 to TRBJ2-3, with D unresolved. The V end was cut by 2 bases, the J end by 0 bases, with 9 bases between. The CDR3 is 15 residues long. Germline V gene lookup returns CDR1 KGHSH and CDR2 LQKENI. CDR3 in amino acids: CASSPGLGSTDTQYF. The CDR3 DNA is TGTGCCAGCTCACCAGGTCTCGGTAGCACAGATACGCAGTATTTT.

This clone was counted between two and nine times. The rearrangement joins TRBV19 to TRBJ1-2; 7 bases are a match to TRBD1. With V trimmed by 6 bases and J by 8 bases, 9 bases remained unmatched. Germline CDR1 reads LNHDA; CDR2 reads SQIVND (reference sequence). The CDR3 extends over 13 amino acids. CDR3 loop: CASRTTGDDGYTF. For the CDR3, the DNA is TGTGCCAGTAGGACCACAGGGGATGACGGCTACACCTTC.

The rearrangement joins TRBV18 to TRBJ1-2; D possibly corresponds to TRBD1 (5 bases). CDR1 and CDR2 (germline): KGHSH, LQKENI. This CDR3 region has 13 residues. Trimming left V 0 bases short and J 6 bases short, with 8 bases between. For the CDR3, the DNA is TGTGCCAGCTCACCACCCAGGGTCGATGGCTACACCTTC. Its translation: CASSPPRVDGYTF.

V and J are TRBV2 and TRBJ2-1, with D unclear. From germline, CDR1 is SNHLY and CDR2 FYNNEI. With 5 bases removed from V and 8 bases from J, the gap between germline ends came to 13 bases. This CDR3 region has 13 residues. Here the CDR3 DNA reads TGTGCCAGCAGTTCTCTGTCTATAGATGAGCAGTTCTTC. Its translation: CASSSLSIDEQFF.

This chain links TRBV19 with TRBJ2-2; D may be TRBD2 (6 bases). The CDR3 is 16 amino acids. Looked up from germline, CDR1 is LNHDA and CDR2 is SQIVND (reference sequence). V shed 1 base and J shed 0 bases, with 9 bases lying between them. CDR3 nucleotide sequence: TGTGCCAGTAGTATAGGGAGGGCCCCGAACACCGGGGAGCTGTTTTTT. Its protein is CASSIGRAPNTGELFF.

The rearrangement uses TRBV19 and TRBJ2-7; D is ambiguous. The CDR3 spans 13 residues. V was trimmed by 1 base and J by 3 bases, leaving 7 bases between them. Germline lookup yields CDR1 LNHDA and CDR2 SQIVND (reference sequence). The CDR3 sequence is CASSIADYYEQYF. The CDR3 DNA follows: TGTGCCAGTAGTATAGCAGATTACTACGAGCAGTACTTC. The whole variable domain, remainder taken from reference TRBV19 and TRBJ2-7, is DGGITQSPKYLFRKEGQNVTLSCEQNLNHDAMYWYRQDPGQGLRLIYYSQIVNDFQKGDIAEGYSVSREKKESFPLTVTSAQKNPTAFYLCASSIADYYEQYFGPGTRLTVT.

This clone is medium-sized. V is TRBV11-2 and J is TRBJ2-7; 7 bases align to TRBD1. CDR3 size: 15 residues. From germline, CDR1 is SGHAT and CDR2 FQNNGV. V lost 1 base, J lost 2 bases, and 5 bases stayed unmatched. CDR3 DNA sequence: TGTGCCAGCAGCTTAGTGTTCGGACAGGCCTACGAGCAGTACTTC. It encodes CASSLVFGQAYEQYF.

The chain employs TRBV10-3 and TRBJ1-1; D call uncertain. V was cut by 0 bases and J by 1 base, with 12 bases left in between. Germline values: CDR1 ENHRY, CDR2 SYGVKD. The CDR3 has 16 amino acids. The CDR3 is CAISESRLSSNTEAFF. CDR3 DNA sequence: TGTGCCATCAGTGAGTCGCGTTTAAGCTCGAACACTGAAGCTTTCTTT.

The chain couples TRBV7-2 to TRBJ2-2; maybe TRBD2 (6 bases). Germline V gene lookup returns CDR1 SGHTA and CDR2 FQGNSA. This CDR3 has 14 amino acids. V lost 3 bases to trimming and J lost 6 bases, with 11 bases between them. CDR3 in amino acids: CASSLVSGAGELFF. The CDR3, as DNA: TGTGCCAGCAGCTTGGTTTCGGGGGCCGGGGAGCTGTTTTTT. Based on the CDR3 plus reference TRBV7-2 and TRBJ2-2, the full variable domain is GAGVSQSPSNKVTEKGKDVELRCDPISGHTALYWYRQSLGQGLEFLIYFQGNSAPDKSGLPSDRFSAERTGGSVSTLTIQRTQQEDSAVYLCASSLVSGAGELFFGEGSRLTVL.

The chain links TRBV7-2 to TRBJ2-2; TRBD2 is a possible D gene (6 bases). V was clipped by 2 bases and J by 5 bases, with 12 bases between them. This CDR3 comprises 15 residues. Germline assignment: CDR1 SGHTA and CDR2 FQGNSA. Here the CDR3 reads CASSLNGGNTGELFF. CDR3 coding DNA: TGTGCCAGCAGCTTAAATGGAGGGAATACCGGGGAGCTGTTTTTT. The whole variable domain, filled in from reference TRBV7-2 and TRBJ2-2, reads GAGVSQSPSNKVTEKGKDVELRCDPISGHTALYWYRQSLGQGLEFLIYFQGNSAPDKSGLPSDRFSAERTGGSVSTLTIQRTQQEDSAVYLCASSLNGGNTGELFFGEGSRLTVL.

Of note for this clone: This CDR3 is also generated by other DNA sequences in the sample. The chain recombines TRBV5-1 with TRBJ2-7; TRBD1 is a possible D gene (5 bases). In germline, CDR1 is SGHRS, CDR2 YFSETQ. With 0 bases removed from V and 5 bases from J, the gap between germline ends came to 6 bases. This CDR3 has 12 residues. The CDR3 bases are TGCGCCAGCAGCTTGGCAGGGAACGAGCAGTACTTC. This gives the protein CASSLAGNEQYF. The full variable domain, its missing parts supplied by reference TRBV5-1 and TRBJ2-7, is KAGVTQTPRYLIKTRGQQVTLSCSPISGHRSVSWYQQTPGQGLQFLFEYFSETQRNKGNFPGRFSGRQFSNSRSEMNVSTLELGDSALYLCASSLAGNEQYFGPGTRLTVT.

The chain couples TRBV5-1 to TRBJ1-1; possibly TRBD1 for D (6 bases). Per the germline V gene, CDR1 is SGHRS and CDR2 is YFSETQ. This CDR3 has 15 residues. The ends were cut back, 4 bases at V and 6 bases at J, with 19 bases in the middle. The CDR3: CASSQAGTLRAEAFF. The CDR3 coding sequence is TGCGCCAGCAGCCAGGCAGGGACACTGCGCGCTGAAGCTTTCTTT. The whole variable domain, filled in from reference TRBV5-1 and TRBJ1-1, reads KAGVTQTPRYLIKTRGQQVTLSCSPISGHRSVSWYQQTPGQGLQFLFEYFSETQRNKGNFPGRFSGRQFSNSRSEMNVSTLELGDSALYLCASSQAGTLRAEAFFGQGTRLTVV.

The chain employs TRBV27 and TRBJ1-1; D is uncertain. Looked up from germline, CDR1 is MNHEY and CDR2 is SMNVEV (reference sequence). The CDR3 loop spans 14 amino acids. V was cut by 8 bases and J by 6 bases, with 19 bases left in between. The CDR3 nucleotides are TGTGCCAGCCGAGGACTGCATGAATTCGCTGAAGCTTTCTTT. Amino acids: CASRGLHEFAEAFF.

V usage is TRBV7-2 and J usage is TRBJ1-4; 9 positions agree with TRBD1. The CDR3 runs 15 residues. The junction had 6 bases not matched to a gene; V was cut back by 5 bases and J by 5 bases. Looked up from germline, CDR1 is SGHTA and CDR2 is FQGNSA. CDR3 in amino acids: CASSTGTGRNEKLFF. As DNA, the CDR3 is TGTGCCAGCAGCACCGGGACAGGGAGGAATGAAAAACTGTTTTTT.

By sample fraction, this clone is medium-sized. This rearrangement joins TRBV7-9 to TRBJ2-1, with 14 bases matching TRBD2. CDR3 size: 15 residues. Germline CDR1 reads SEHNR; CDR2 reads FQNEAQ (reference sequence). V trimming: 5 bases; J trimming: 9 bases; junction bases outside the gene matches: 6. CDR3 DNA sequence: TGTGCCAGCAGCACCCAAGGACTAGCGGGGGGTGAGCAGTTCTTC. This sequence encodes CASSTQGLAGGEQFF.